This is a list of T cell receptor beta chains from one sample in a study of cytomegalovirus exposure and HLA in healthy donors. The repertoire was sequenced with immunoSEQ multiplex PCR; TCRdb's copy has only in-frame clones and lacks some. The data contain around 150,000 clones, approximately 68% of them seen just once; the ten biggest clones take up 2.1%. Sequencing was done on a sample of PBMCs. All receptors come from a man aged 35 to 55 in good health and CMV-seronegative. The CDR3 runs from the conserved cysteine through the conserved F or W. D genes are given only for firm matches. The size entry is marked missing in some rows and otherwise reads once, few, many or a size class.

V,size,J,D,CDR3,DNA
TRBV5-1,-,TRBJ2-7,-,CASSLDIGGAYEQYF,TGCGCCAGCAGCTTGGATATAGGGGGAGCCTACGAGCAGTACTTC
TRBV27,-,TRBJ2-1,TRBD2,CASSLLAGGLNNEQFF,TGTGCCAGCAGTTTATTGGCGGGAGGACTCAACAATGAGCAGTTCTTC
TRBV10-3,once,TRBJ1-6,-,CAISAGANSPLHF,TGTGCCATCAGTGCGGGAGCGAATTCACCCCTCCACTTT
TRBV5-5,few,TRBJ2-7,-,CASSLGQYTYEQYF,TGTGCCAGCAGCTTGGGTCAGTACACCTACGAGCAGTACTTC
TRBV10-3,-,TRBJ2-2,TRBD2,CAIGRLAGGRGELFF,TGTGCCATCGGGCGACTAGCGGGGGGACGTGGGGAGCTGTTTTTT
TRBV18,-,TRBJ2-2,-,CASSLSAGELFF,TGTGCCAGCTCACTCAGCGCCGGGGAGCTGTTTTTT
TRBV6-5,-,TRBJ1-1,-,CASSYGGASNTEAFF,TGTGCCAGCAGTTACGGGGGGGCATCGAACACTGAAGCTTTCTTT
TRBV10-3,few,TRBJ2-3,-,CAISASGDTLSTDTQYF,TGTGCCATCAGTGCCAGCGGGGACACCTTGAGCACAGATACGCAGTATTTT
TRBV5-1,-,TRBJ1-1,-,CASSPGQSREAFF,TGCGCCAGCAGCCCCGGACAGTCAAGGGAAGCTTTCTTT
TRBV27,-,TRBJ2-7,-,CASSLDSIRYEQYF,TGTGCCAGCAGTTTGGACAGCATTCGCTACGAGCAGTACTTC
TRBV4-1,few,TRBJ2-7,-,CASSQGWEDSYEQYF,TGCGCCAGCAGCCAAGGCTGGGAGGACTCCTACGAGCAGTACTTC
TRBV7-8,-,TRBJ1-1,-,CASSLTGRGGTEAFF,TGTGCCAGCAGCTTAACAGGGAGGGGAGGCACTGAAGCTTTCTTT
TRBV5-1,-,TRBJ2-7,TRBD2,CASSLSNLSVTSGYEQYF,TGCGCCAGCAGCTTATCGAATTTGTCCGTAACTAGCGGCTACGAGCAGTACTTC
TRBV7-2,-,TRBJ1-2,TRBD1,CASSQQGVHYGYTF,TGTGCCAGCAGCCAACAGGGGGTTCACTATGGCTACACCTTC
TRBV14,-,TRBJ1-2,-,CASSPLDRLYGYTF,TGTGCCAGCAGCCCACTAGACAGGCTCTATGGCTACACCTTC
TRBV6-1,-,TRBJ1-5,-,CASSSRQRNQPQNF,TGTGCCAGCAGTTCGAGACAGAGAAATCAGCCCCAGAATTTT
TRBV7-6,-,TRBJ2-1,TRBD2,CASSPAGLAYNEQFF,TGTGCCAGCAGCCCGGCGGGACTAGCCTACAATGAGCAGTTCTTC
TRBV7-2,-,TRBJ2-2,TRBD2,CASSSWAGANTGELFF,TGTGCCAGCAGCTCATGGGCGGGAGCAAACACCGGGGAGCTGTTTTTT
TRBV5-1,few,TRBJ2-2,TRBD1,CASSIATGGTGGELFF,TGCGCCAGCAGCATCGCGACAGGGGGCACTGGCGGGGAGCTGTTTTTT
TRBV7-3,-,TRBJ2-5,TRBD1,CASSSTRDSGEETQYF,TGTGCCAGCAGCTCCACCCGGGACAGCGGAGAGGAGACCCAGTACTTC
TRBV2,few,TRBJ1-4,-,CASRRGGFNEKLFF,TGTGCCAGCAGGCGGGGTGGGTTTAATGAAAAACTGTTTTTT
TRBV5-6,-,TRBJ2-5,TRBD2,CASSPALTSDQETQYF,TGTGCCAGCAGCCCAGCTTTAACTAGCGACCAAGAGACCCAGTACTTC
TRBV7-3,-,TRBJ2-1,TRBD2,CASSLKAGGVFVDEQFF,TGTGCCAGCAGCTTAAAAGCGGGGGGGGTGTTTGTGGATGAGCAGTTCTTC
TRBV5-4,-,TRBJ2-1,TRBD2,CASSLGLAGATYNEQFF,TGTGCCAGCAGCTTGGGACTAGCGGGAGCCACCTACAATGAGCAGTTCTTC
TRBV19,-,TRBJ1-2,-,CASSTQSHLSSNYGYTF,TGTGCCAGTTCCACCCAAAGCCACTTGTCGTCTAACTATGGCTACACCTTC
TRBV19,-,TRBJ2-1,-,CASSTRPSYAGAEQFF,TGTGCCAGTAGTACCCGCCCCTCTTACGCGGGTGCTGAGCAGTTCTTC
TRBV18,few,TRBJ1-1,-,CASSPRAGENTEAFF,TGTGCCAGCTCACCACGTGCAGGGGAGAACACTGAAGCTTTCTTT
TRBV4-1,once,TRBJ1-5,TRBD1,CASSQRGGDQPQHF,TGCGCCAGCAGCCAAAGAGGGGGCGATCAGCCCCAGCATTTT
TRBV11-2,-,TRBJ1-1,-,CASSLDPGETEAFF,TGTGCCAGCAGCTTAGACCCCGGGGAAACTGAAGCTTTCTTT
TRBV9,few,TRBJ2-1,TRBD2,CASSVSGGLEEQFF,TGTGCCAGCAGCGTAAGCGGGGGCCTGGAGGAGCAGTTCTTC
TRBV7-3,once,TRBJ1-1,TRBD1,CASSQWTGVWTEAFF,TGTGCCAGCAGCCAGTGGACAGGGGTATGGACTGAAGCTTTCTTT
TRBV9,-,TRBJ2-3,-,CASSVASGGDTQYF,TGTGCCAGCAGCGTAGCCAGCGGTGGGGATACGCAGTATTTT
TRBV4-1,-,TRBJ2-2,TRBD2,CASSSRLAGSTGELFF,TGCGCCAGCAGCTCCAGACTAGCGGGGAGCACCGGGGAGCTGTTTTTT
TRBV2,-,TRBJ2-7,-,CASSEVGSEQYF,TGTGCCAGCAGTGAAGTAGGGAGCGAGCAGTACTTC
TRBV5-6,-,TRBJ1-4,-,CASSLDGTGTEKLFF,TGTGCCAGCAGCTTGGATGGGACCGGGACAGAAAAACTGTTTTTT
TRBV4-3,few,TRBJ1-2,-,CASSQDYRVHGYTF,TGCGCCAGCAGCCAAGATTACCGGGTTCATGGCTACACCTTC
TRBV4-1,few,TRBJ2-1,-,CASSQDINYNEQFF,TGCGCCAGCAGCCAAGATATTAACTACAATGAGCAGTTCTTC
TRBV4-1,-,TRBJ1-3,TRBD1,CASRDRGRDGNTIYF,TGCGCCAGCAGAGACAGGGGGCGCGATGGAAACACCATATATTTT
TRBV9,-,TRBJ2-5,TRBD2,CASSVDIGTSGETQYF,TGTGCCAGCAGCGTAGATATTGGGACTAGCGGAGAGACCCAGTACTTC
TRBV5-6,-,TRBJ2-1,TRBD1,CASSFRDRDHEQFF,TGTGCCAGCAGCTTCCGGGACAGGGATCATGAGCAGTTCTTC
TRBV28,-,TRBJ2-5,TRBD2,CASSPGLAGQETQYF,TGTGCCAGCAGTCCAGGACTAGCGGGGCAAGAGACCCAGTACTTC
TRBV30,-,TRBJ1-1,-,CAWLEEVNTEAFF,TGTGCCTGGCTCGAAGAGGTAAACACTGAAGCTTTCTTT
TRBV5-1,-,TRBJ1-1,TRBD1,CASRRQGESTEAFF,TGCGCCAGCCGAAGACAGGGGGAAAGCACTGAAGCTTTCTTT
TRBV18,-,TRBJ2-7,-,CASSPLTNSYEQYF,TGTGCCAGCTCACCACTGACAAATTCCTACGAGCAGTACTTC
TRBV6-1,-,TRBJ1-2,-,CASSEGSGYGYTF,TGTGCCAGCAGTGAGGGCAGCGGCTATGGCTACACCTTC